The rows below give T cell receptor beta chains drawn from one sample of a study of blood T cells in healthy people across ages. TCRdb fed the 5' RACE reads into MiXCR, producing one record per CDR3 protein. The sample gives 550,000 to 700,000 distinct CDR3 sequences, 25% to 30% of which show up once; roughly 18% is in the top ten. Material for sequencing was blood. These receptors came from a woman aged 70-85 years in good health. The CDR3 runs from the conserved cysteine through the conserved F or W. The D gene is left open where the match is weak. Size tells how often a clone was seen (once, few, many) or the class of an expanded clone, and some rows leave it out.

abundance: -; d_gene: -; v_gene: TRBV15; j_gene: TRBJ2-7; CDR3aa: CATSRDLGDISYEQYF
abundance: few; d_gene: -; v_gene: TRBV2; j_gene: TRBJ2-7; CDR3aa: CASTLGGDNYEQYF
abundance: -; d_gene: TRBD1; v_gene: TRBV20-1; j_gene: TRBJ2-4; CDR3aa: CSAGSTGTGKNIQYF
abundance: -; d_gene: TRBD1; v_gene: TRBV5-1; j_gene: TRBJ1-2; CDR3aa: CATQGGQPTNYGYTF
abundance: -; d_gene: TRBD2; v_gene: TRBV6-2/TRBV6-3; j_gene: TRBJ2-3; CDR3aa: CASSSTSGGAGKDTQYF
abundance: -; d_gene: TRBD1; v_gene: TRBV12-3/TRBV12-4; j_gene: TRBJ1-1; CDR3aa: CASILGTGRTEAFF
abundance: -; d_gene: -; v_gene: TRBV4-1; j_gene: TRBJ1-4; CDR3aa: CASSLQAGIQGFYEKLFF
abundance: few; d_gene: -; v_gene: TRBV10-3; j_gene: TRBJ1-1; CDR3aa: CAISRTTAEAFF
abundance: few; d_gene: TRBD2; v_gene: TRBV5-1; j_gene: TRBJ2-1; CDR3aa: CASSMGASGRNNEQFF
abundance: -; d_gene: -; v_gene: TRBV12-3/TRBV12-4; j_gene: TRBJ2-4; CDR3aa: CASSDRRGGDIQYF
abundance: -; d_gene: -; v_gene: TRBV6-1; j_gene: TRBJ2-5; CDR3aa: CASSEDRPAKETQYF
abundance: -; d_gene: TRBD2; v_gene: TRBV5-1; j_gene: TRBJ2-5; CDR3aa: CASSLVSGGAETQYF
abundance: many; d_gene: -; v_gene: TRBV20-1; j_gene: TRBJ2-2; CDR3aa: CSAPKNPDTGELFF
abundance: -; d_gene: -; v_gene: TRBV5-1; j_gene: -; CDR3aa: CASRLLEYGVHYEQYF
abundance: -; d_gene: -; v_gene: TRBV5-6; j_gene: TRBJ2-2; CDR3aa: CASSLGIITGELFF
abundance: -; d_gene: -; v_gene: TRBV7-2; j_gene: TRBJ2-1; CDR3aa: CASSLVAVSYNEQFF
abundance: -; d_gene: TRBD1; v_gene: TRBV6-5; j_gene: TRBJ1-1; CDR3aa: CASSATGKAFF
abundance: few; d_gene: TRBD1; v_gene: TRBV15; j_gene: TRBJ2-1; CDR3aa: CATIQGQGSYNEQFF
abundance: few; d_gene: -; v_gene: TRBV7-2; j_gene: TRBJ2-5; CDR3aa: CASSPGVGRAQYF
abundance: -; d_gene: TRBD1; v_gene: TRBV6-1; j_gene: TRBJ1-5; CDR3aa: CASSGQGAANQPQHF
abundance: few; d_gene: -; v_gene: TRBV7-2; j_gene: TRBJ2-1; CDR3aa: CASTPGVWGGHNEQFF
abundance: few; d_gene: TRBD1; v_gene: TRBV7-2; j_gene: TRBJ2-7; CDR3aa: CASSFLGQGGRYEQYF
abundance: -; d_gene: TRBD1; v_gene: TRBV6-2/TRBV6-3; j_gene: TRBJ1-1; CDR3aa: CASSDRVLGNTGAFF
abundance: many; d_gene: -; v_gene: TRBV4-1; j_gene: TRBJ1-5; CDR3aa: CASSQDHVRGVGNQPQHF
abundance: few; d_gene: -; v_gene: TRBV20-1; j_gene: TRBJ1-2; CDR3aa: CSAQGRGNYGYTF
abundance: -; d_gene: -; v_gene: TRBV11-3; j_gene: TRBJ2-3; CDR3aa: CASSLRLADTQYF
abundance: -; d_gene: -; v_gene: TRBV4-2; j_gene: TRBJ1-2; CDR3aa: CANSQASAVNYGYTF
abundance: -; d_gene: -; v_gene: TRBV18; j_gene: TRBJ1-5; CDR3aa: CASSPDGGDQPQHF
abundance: few; d_gene: -; v_gene: TRBV20-1; j_gene: TRBJ2-4; CDR3aa: CSARELTSSKNIQYF
abundance: few; d_gene: TRBD1; v_gene: TRBV6-1; j_gene: TRBJ1-6; CDR3aa: CASSGGGQGWNSPLHF
abundance: few; d_gene: -; v_gene: TRBV15; j_gene: TRBJ1-1; CDR3aa: CATSRDLGGSTEAFF
abundance: -; d_gene: TRBD1; v_gene: TRBV6-4; j_gene: TRBJ1-5; CDR3aa: CASRDTGVNQPQHF
abundance: -; d_gene: TRBD2; v_gene: TRBV20-1; j_gene: TRBJ2-5; CDR3aa: CSAPREGSGGPGETQYF
abundance: once; d_gene: TRBD2; v_gene: TRBV20-1; j_gene: TRBJ2-3; CDR3aa: CSATRRGGSSTDTQYF
abundance: -; d_gene: -; v_gene: TRBV4-1; j_gene: TRBJ2-4; CDR3aa: CASSQAGVAKNIRYF
abundance: -; d_gene: -; v_gene: TRBV7-2; j_gene: TRBJ1-6; CDR3aa: CASSPNRVRSPLHF
abundance: few; d_gene: -; v_gene: TRBV29-1; j_gene: TRBJ1-4; CDR3aa: CSVVRGHNEKLFF
abundance: few; d_gene: -; v_gene: TRBV9; j_gene: TRBJ2-1; CDR3aa: CASSVAGRGARYNEQFF
abundance: -; d_gene: -; v_gene: TRBV7-3; j_gene: TRBJ1-1; CDR3aa: CASSPQGGYTEAFF
abundance: -; d_gene: TRBD2; v_gene: TRBV5-1; j_gene: TRBJ2-1; CDR3aa: CASSLIGLAGVNEQFF
abundance: -; d_gene: -; v_gene: TRBV4-3; j_gene: -; CDR3aa: CASSPGRGSYEQYF
abundance: -; d_gene: TRBD2; v_gene: TRBV6-2/TRBV6-3; j_gene: TRBJ2-1; CDR3aa: CASRRPSGTSDEQFF
abundance: -; d_gene: -; v_gene: TRBV4-3; j_gene: -; CDR3aa: CASSQSPGGLYNEQFF
abundance: -; d_gene: -; v_gene: TRBV7-6; j_gene: TRBJ2-2; CDR3aa: CASSLRSRSGTGELFF
abundance: -; d_gene: TRBD1; v_gene: TRBV4-2; j_gene: -; CDR3aa: CASSQDFGDSSYEQYF
abundance: few; d_gene: -; v_gene: TRBV20-1; j_gene: TRBJ2-1; CDR3aa: CSARNPRGGGNEQFF
abundance: -; d_gene: -; v_gene: TRBV2; j_gene: TRBJ2-4; CDR3aa: CASNRERTIQYF
abundance: many; d_gene: -; v_gene: TRBV7-9; j_gene: TRBJ1-6; CDR3aa: CASSFKRELFDSPLHF
abundance: -; d_gene: -; v_gene: TRBV24-1; j_gene: TRBJ2-1; CDR3aa: CATSARDGSSYNEQFF
abundance: -; d_gene: -; v_gene: TRBV7-9; j_gene: TRBJ2-1; CDR3aa: CASSLVGENEQFF
abundance: few; d_gene: TRBD1; v_gene: TRBV7-9; j_gene: TRBJ1-1; CDR3aa: CASDRRTGGTEAFF
abundance: -; d_gene: -; v_gene: TRBV20-1; j_gene: TRBJ2-7; CDR3aa: CSARDSLATSSYEQYF
abundance: -; d_gene: -; v_gene: TRBV20-1; j_gene: TRBJ2-3; CDR3aa: CSATGSTDRQYF
abundance: -; d_gene: TRBD1; v_gene: TRBV3-1; j_gene: TRBJ1-1; CDR3aa: CASSQAITGGTEAFF
abundance: -; d_gene: TRBD1; v_gene: TRBV9; j_gene: TRBJ2-2; CDR3aa: CASSAQDRGTGELFF